This T cell receptor (beta chain) derives from a study of cytomegalovirus exposure and HLA in healthy donors. Findings and caveats of the study: The authors confirmed in vitro that three CMV-associated chains were specific for CMV antigens. Using a false discovery rate of 0.05, a later analysis showed that some 16,000 TCR beta sequences were associated with HLA alleles. Across donors, sequencing depth was assumed by presence/absence analyses to be roughly uniform.

This CDR3 has 15 amino acids. Trimming at V came to 7 bases and at J to 8 bases, leaving 14 bases not matched to a gene. Germline loops: CDR1 MNHNY, CDR2 SVGAGI (reference sequence). Primers for the PCR totalled 60 Vbeta and 13 Jbeta. Produced via immunoSEQ multiplex PCR; TCRdb's table is partial and in-frame only. The sample carries under 150,000 clones, approximately 9.4% recorded once. This clone showed up just a few times. No antigen is known for it. The sequenced sample was PBMCs. The sequence came from a man aged 25-45 years in good health and CMV-seronegative. The J gene is TRBJ1-5, the V gene TRBV6-6; 7 bases agree with TRBD1. CDR3 sequence (DNA): TGTGCCAGCATCCCAACCCAGGGGGTTGCGAAGCCCCAGCATTTT. Residues: CASIPTQGVAKPQHF.